Sequencing of this T cell receptor beta chain was carried out in a study of early T cells in non-severe SARS-CoV-2 infection. Across the study: Bulk RNA taken from unsorted whole blood was sequenced, leaving chains unpaired. The study, taken as a whole, reports: Private and CD4 specificities were missed by VDJdb matching, skewed to anti-spike CD8.

TCRdb re-called the 5' RACE reads through MiXCR, storing one row per CDR3 protein. The sample shows more than 20,000 distinct CDR3 sequences, about 4.2% of them seen only once. This clonotype was seen ten or more times. The antigen is undetermined. CDR3 length: 15 residues. Trimming removed 3 bases from V and 7 bases from J, with 16 bases in between. Germline V gene sequence: CDR1 KGHSH, CDR2 LQKENI. This rearrangement joins TRBV18 to TRBJ2-1; no clear D. This receptor was obtained from an adult who was a healthcare worker with PCR-confirmed SARS-CoV-2 infection or an uninfected control (not recorded which). The sample consisted of whole blood. The CDR3 sequence: CASSPTTASRNEQFF. CDR3 DNA sequence: TGTGCCAGCTCACCGACAACAGCTTCGAGGAATGAGCAGTTCTTC.